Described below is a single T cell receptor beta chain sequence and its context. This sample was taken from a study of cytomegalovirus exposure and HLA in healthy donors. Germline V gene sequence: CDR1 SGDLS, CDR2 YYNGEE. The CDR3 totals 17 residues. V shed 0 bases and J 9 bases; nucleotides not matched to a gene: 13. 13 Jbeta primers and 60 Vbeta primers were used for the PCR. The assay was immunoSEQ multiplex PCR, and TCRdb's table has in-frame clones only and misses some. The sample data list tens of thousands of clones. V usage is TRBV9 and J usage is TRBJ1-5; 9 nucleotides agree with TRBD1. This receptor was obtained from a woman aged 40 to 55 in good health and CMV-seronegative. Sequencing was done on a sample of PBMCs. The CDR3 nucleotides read TGTGCCAGCAGCGTAGTGGGACAGGGCCCAAGGGAGAGGCCCCAGCATTTT. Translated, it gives CASSVVGQGPRERPQHF.